The 14 T cell receptor beta chains reported below all come from one sample, sequenced in a study of blood T cell repertoires in COVID-19. Generated by immunoSEQ multiplex PCR, the TCRdb table keeps only in-frame clones and is missing some. The repertoire holds some 250,000 clones, with 70% to 90% as singletons. The sequenced sample was PBMCs or T cells enriched from blood (not recorded which). The receptors stem from a woman aged 45-59 years who had recovered from COVID-19.

This clone came up once. The chain links TRBV11-3 to TRBJ2-3; TRBD1 matches at 9 bases. The CDR3 runs 15 residues. V lost 3 bases to trimming and J lost 4 bases; unmatched junction nucleotides: 5. Germline assignment: CDR1 SGHNT and CDR2 YENEEA. The CDR3, as DNA: TGTGCCAGCAGCTTCAGGACAGGGGTGGCAGATACGCAGTATTTT. This gives the protein CASSFRTGVADTQYF.

The rearrangement links TRBV9 to TRBJ1-1; 10 positions match TRBD1. This CDR3 has 17 residues. Germline V CDR1 and CDR2: SGDLS, YYNGEE. V shed 0 bases and J 0 bases; nucleotides not matched to a gene: 5. This CDR3 reads CASSVVGTGDLNTEAFF. CDR3 nucleotide sequence: TGTGCCAGCAGCGTAGTCGGGACAGGGGACTTGAACACTGAAGCTTTCTTT. Using reference TRBV9 and TRBJ1-1 for the parts outside the CDR3, the full variable domain is DSGVTQTPKHLITATGQRVTLRCSPRSGDLSVYWYQQSLDQGLQFLIQYYNGEERAKGNILERFSAQQFPDLHSELNLSSLELGDSALYFCASSVVGTGDLNTEAFFGQGTRLTVV.

The chain links TRBV28 to TRBJ1-3; 11 positions match TRBD1. J was trimmed by 4 bases and V by 6 bases; bases with no gene match: 5. This CDR3 has 15 residues. Germline loops: CDR1 MDHEN, CDR2 SYDVKM. The CDR3 coding sequence is TGTGCCAGCAGCAGGACAGGGGGCGCCGGAAACACCATATATTTT. This gives the protein CASSRTGGAGNTIYF.

The chain carries TRBV5-1 and TRBJ2-1; D is ambiguous. CDR1 SGHRS and CDR2 YFSETQ come from the germline V gene. This CDR3 has 17 amino acids. The ends were cut back, 0 bases at V and 1 base at J, with 14 bases in the middle. The DNA of the CDR3 is TGCGCCAGCAGCTTGGCCTGGAGCGCCTTGTCCTACAATGAGCAGTTCTTC. Protein: CASSLAWSALSYNEQFF.

V gene TRBV28 combines with J gene TRBJ1-5, with 9 bases lining up with TRBD1. The CDR3 has 16 residues. V trimming: 2 bases; J trimming: 2 bases; junction bases outside the gene matches: 4. Germline V gene sequence: CDR1 MDHEN, CDR2 SYDVKM. The CDR3 loop reads CASSLKTGGGNQPQHF. In nucleotides, the CDR3 is TGTGCCAGCAGTTTAAAGACAGGGGGTGGCAATCAGCCCCAGCATTTT.

This chain uses TRBV28 with TRBJ2-7; 7 positions agree with TRBD1. Germline V gives CDR1 MDHEN, CDR2 SYDVKM. With 6 bases clipped from V and 2 bases from J, the junction kept 1 base outside the gene matches. The CDR3 sequence is 12 residues long. The CDR3, as DNA: TGTGCCAGCAGACAGGGGACCTACGAGCAGTACTTC. Translation: CASRQGTYEQYF.

This chain connects TRBV28 to TRBJ2-3; weak D call: TRBD2 (7 bases). Trimming removed 6 bases at V and 3 bases at J, with 13 bases between. The CDR3 totals 14 residues. Germline V gene sequence: CDR1 MDHEN, CDR2 SYDVKM. The CDR3: CASRFRGGTDTQYF. The CDR3 DNA sequence: TGTGCCAGCAGGTTCAGGGGAGGGACAGATACGCAGTATTTT.

The chain combines TRBV24-1 with TRBJ1-2; TRBD1 matches 9 bases. V was pared by 4 bases and J by 8 bases, with 19 bases of the junction left unmatched. Per the germline V gene, CDR1 is KGHDR and CDR2 is SFDVKD. The CDR3 is 18 amino acids. In DNA, the CDR3 is TGTGCCACCAGTGACGCTACAGGGGGCGTATCGGGTGCGGAGGGCTACACCTTC. Protein: CATSDATGGVSGAEGYTF.

The rearrangement links TRBV5-6 to TRBJ1-1; D is unresolved. Germline V CDR1 and CDR2: SGHDT, YYEEEE. The CDR3 totals 13 residues. Trimming removed 0 bases at V and 4 bases at J, with 7 bases between. The CDR3 coding sequence is TGTGCCAGCAGCTTGGGGGAGGGCACTGAAGCTTTCTTT. Amino acid sequence: CASSLGEGTEAFF.

The rearrangement uses TRBV7-9 and TRBJ2-2, with no clear D. The V gene lost 5 bases and the J gene lost 2 bases, with 6 bases spanning the gap. The germline gives CDR1 SEHNR, CDR2 FQNEAQ (reference sequence). This CDR3 is built from 13 residues. CDR3 nucleotides: TGTGCCAGCAGCCTCTCTAACACCGGGGAGCTGTTTTTT. The encoded protein is CASSLSNTGELFF.

This clone was counted only a few times. The chain recombines TRBV18 with TRBJ1-1, with 7 nucleotides matching TRBD1. Germline trimming cut 3 bases from V and 0 bases from J; bases unmatched to any gene: 10. This CDR3 region has 17 residues. Germline assignment: CDR1 KGHSH and CDR2 LQKENI. The CDR3 coding sequence is TGTGCCAGCTCACCGCAGGACAGGTGGTTAATGAACACTGAAGCTTTCTTT. This gives the protein CASSPQDRWLMNTEAFF.

The count of this clone is one. This chain connects TRBV9 to TRBJ2-2; TRBD2 agrees at 11 bases. This CDR3 comprises 16 residues. The V and J ends lost 4 bases and 5 bases, in that order; junction bases with no gene match: 7. CDR1 and CDR2 from the germline V gene are SGDLS and YYNGEE. CDR3 coding DNA: TGTGCCAGCAGCCCAACTAGCGGGGGAGCGACCGGGGAGCTGTTTTTT. This codes for CASSPTSGGATGELFF.

This sequence joins TRBV21-1 and TRBJ2-2; TRBD2, the table's D call, lacks a check against the DNA. TRBV21-1 is assigned pseudogene status. There are 14 residues in the CDR3. The CDR3 bases are TGTGCCAGCTTCGCGGGGTCGAACACCGGGGAGCTGTTTTTT. Translated: CASFAGSNTGELFF.

This clone was picked up a small number of times. A read error may produce the germline difference seen at one junction end. The gene calls are TRBV7-7 and TRBJ2-1; D not resolved. The CDR3 loop spans 13 amino acids. Looked up from germline, CDR1 is SSHAT and CDR2 is FNYEAQ (reference sequence). The CDR3 sequence is CASSFSRNNEQFF. In DNA form, the CDR3 reads TGTGCTAGCAGCTTTTCCAGGAACAATGAGCAGTTCTTC.